Here is one T cell receptor (beta chain) with its context. This sample stems from a study of blood T cell repertoires in COVID-19. The overall study: Sites in the United States, Italy and Spain provided acute and convalescent COVID-19 samples. Sources were T cells, B-cell-depleted T cells, or PBMCs; the material itself was cDNA or gDNA.

The germline gives CDR1 SNHLY, CDR2 FYNNEI. Trimming took 7 bases from V and 8 from J; bases not matched to a gene: 8. The CDR3 covers 14 residues. Assay: immunoSEQ multiplex PCR; the TCRdb copy retains only in-frame clones and omits some. Of about 180,000 clones listed, roughly 80% are singletons. The chain combines TRBV2 with TRBJ1-6, with 7 bases identical to TRBD1. The sequenced material came from peripheral blood. The sequence was obtained from a human donor in a cohort sampled during active COVID-19. The CDR3 DNA is TGTGCCAGCAAAGTACAACAGGGGTATTCACCCCTCCACTTT. It yields the protein CASKVQQGYSPLHF.